A selection of T cell receptor beta chains follows, all from one sample in a study of OX40 agonist ivuxolimab in advanced cancers. The repertoire was sequenced with immunoSEQ multiplex PCR; TCRdb's copy has only in-frame clones and lacks some. The table includes about 51,000 clones, approximately 80% detected once. Material: CD4+ or CD8+ T cells sorted from blood, obtained in a trial of the OX40 agonist ivuxolimab. The receptors were gathered from an adult with an advanced solid tumor such as melanoma, head and neck, liver or kidney cancer. Both conserved end residues are part of each CDR3. A D gene is named only where the DNA matches it firmly. The listing skips clone size in some rows; elsewhere it reads once, few, many or a size class.

d_call j_call clone_size v_call cdr3_nt cdr3_aa
- TRBJ1-2 - TRBV2 TGTGCCAGCAGTGAAGGGGGCGGAGACTATGGCTACACCTTC CASSEGGGDYGYTF
- TRBJ1-1 - TRBV28 TGTGCCAGCAGACCAGCGCAAAACACTGAAGCTTTCTTT CASRPAQNTEAFF
- TRBJ2-5 - TRBV5-1 TGCGCCAGCAGCTTGGCCTGGAACAGGGTCGGGGAGACCCAGTACTTC CASSLAWNRVGETQYF
TRBD2 TRBJ2-7 - TRBV23-1 TGCGCCAGCAGTCAGTCGCCGGGAGGCTCCTACGAGCAGTACTTC CASSQSPGGSYEQYF
- TRBJ2-7 - TRBV10-2 TGCGCCAGCCTGGCCGCGGGCCACTCCTACGAGCAGTACTTC CASLAAGHSYEQYF
TRBD1 TRBJ1-5 - TRBV5-8 TGTGCCAGCAGCTTGGACAGGGGACAACTCAGGCTGCCCCAGCATTTT CASSLDRGQLRLPQHF
TRBD1 TRBJ1-4 once TRBV7-8 TGTGCCAGCAGCTTAGGGACAGGGGAAAAACTGTTTTTT CASSLGTGEKLFF
- TRBJ1-6 - TRBV28 TGTGCCAGCACCCCCTGGACGGAGAATTCACCCCTCCACTTT CASTPWTENSPLHF
TRBD1 TRBJ1-2 few TRBV29-1 TGCAGCGCCGTACAGGGGTTCCCCTATGGCTACACCTTC CSAVQGFPYGYTF
- TRBJ2-3 - TRBV9 TGTGCCAGCAGCGTACGGCGGGACTCCTTAGATACGCAGTATTTT CASSVRRDSLDTQYF
TRBD1 TRBJ1-6 few TRBV9 TGTGCCAGCAGCTTCCGGGACAGCCATAATTCACCCCTCCACTTT CASSFRDSHNSPLHF
- TRBJ1-2 - TRBV7-9 TGTGCCAGCAGCCACCTGCGGCGTCAGGGCAACTATGGCTACACCTTC CASSHLRRQGNYGYTF
TRBD1 TRBJ1-1 - TRBV10-3 TGTGCCATCAGAGGGACAGTTGGGACTGAAGCTTTCTTT CAIRGTVGTEAFF
TRBD2 TRBJ2-7 many TRBV5-1 TGCGCCAGCAGCACCGACGGGACTAGCGGGAGAGAGCAGTACTTC CASSTDGTSGREQYF
- TRBJ1-5 - TRBV16 TGTGCCAGCAGCCCTGGGGCCGCCCCAACCGAGGCCCAGCATTTT CASSPGAAPTEAQHF
- TRBJ2-7 - TRBV6-6 TGTGCCAGCCACCGCGAAGGGGGCTACGAGCAGTACTTC CASHREGGYEQYF
- TRBJ1-1 - TRBV27 TGTGCCAGCACGAGTGGGGGGGCTGCTTTCTTT CASTSGGAAFF
TRBD2 TRBJ2-1 - TRBV4-2 TGTGCCAGCAGCCAAGTCGTCCGCGGGAGGGACAATGAGCAGTTCTTC CASSQVVRGRDNEQFF
- TRBJ2-7 - TRBV20-1 TGCAGTGTACCGGAAACCTACGAGCAGTACTTC CSVPETYEQYF
- TRBJ2-3 - TRBV5-1 TGCGCCAGCAGCTTGGTTTGGGGAGGCACAGATACGCAGTATTTT CASSLVWGGTDTQYF
- TRBJ2-1 - TRBV7-6 TGTGCCAGCAGCTACCAGGGGACTTACAATGAGCAGTTCTTC CASSYQGTYNEQFF
- TRBJ1-5 - TRBV4-2 TGTGCCAGCAGCCTTTACAGGGCGAGCAATCAGCCCCAGCATTTT CASSLYRASNQPQHF
- TRBJ2-7 - TRBV6-6 TGTGCCAGCAGTTACTCTTCAGTAAACTCCTACGAGCAGTACTTC CASSYSSVNSYEQYF
- TRBJ1-1 - TRBV6-6 TGTGCCAGCAGGACCATGGAGGGCACTGAAGCTTTCTTT CASRTMEGTEAFF
- TRBJ1-2 medium-sized TRBV7-8 TGTGCCAGCAGCTTAGCAGGGGCTAACTATGGCTACACCTTC CASSLAGANYGYTF
- TRBJ2-1 - TRBV7-2 TGTGCCAGCAGCTTAGCGCGGGGTTTAAGCTCCTACAATGAGCAGTTCTTC CASSLARGLSSYNEQFF
- TRBJ2-7 - TRBV5-5 TGTGCCAGCAGCTACGGCGGAGCGTTTTACGAGCAGTACTTC CASSYGGAFYEQYF
- TRBJ2-7 - TRBV7-8 TGTGCCAGCAGCTTACTTCGACAGGCCGAGCAGTACTTC CASSLLRQAEQYF
- TRBJ1-2 - TRBV11-2 TGTGCCAGCAGCCCCCTGACAGTTCCCCGAAGATATGGCTACACCTTC CASSPLTVPRRYGYTF
- TRBJ1-2 - TRBV19 TGTGCCAGTACCTCCCCCGGGAAGAACTATGGCTACACCTTC CASTSPGKNYGYTF
- TRBJ1-4 - TRBV5-1 TGCGCCAGCAGCTTGGGGGGGCCGTCTGAAAAACTGTTTTTT CASSLGGPSEKLFF
- TRBJ1-3 - TRBV5-1 TGCGCCAGCAGCCTGGGACGGCAGGGAAGCAACACCATATATTTT CASSLGRQGSNTIYF
TRBD2 TRBJ2-1 - TRBV11-3 TGTGCCAGCAGCTTAAAAGGGGGGACTAGCGTCTTCTTC CASSLKGGTSVFF
- TRBJ1-2 few TRBV10-1 TGCGCCAGCAGTGAGGACAGGACCTATGGCTACACCTTC CASSEDRTYGYTF
- TRBJ1-2 - TRBV29-1 TGCAGCGTTGAAAAAGGGCAGGGTACAATGAACACCTTC CSVEKGQGTMNTF
- TRBJ2-1 - TRBV14 TGTGCCAGCAGCCAGGGGCTTGGGCGGAGGTTAGACAATGAGCAGTTCTTC CASSQGLGRRLDNEQFF
- TRBJ2-3 - TRBV11-2 TGTGCCAGCAGCTCCGGACAGCGCACAGATACGCAGTATTTT CASSSGQRTDTQYF
- TRBJ2-1 - TRBV5-6 TGTGCCAGCAGCTTGTATGGTAATGAGCAGTTCTTC CASSLYGNEQFF
- TRBJ2-6 - TRBV5-8 TGTGCCAGTCAACGACCAGGGTCTGGGGCCAACGTCCTGACTTTC CASQRPGSGANVLTF
TRBD1 TRBJ1-6 - TRBV30 TGTGCCTGGACGGACAGGGGGCAGTCACCCCTCCACTTT CAWTDRGQSPLHF
TRBD1 TRBJ1-5 many TRBV2 TGTGCCAGCAGTGAAGATTGGACAGGGGGACAGCCCCAGCATTTT CASSEDWTGGQPQHF
- TRBJ2-7 - TRBV9 TGTGCCAGCAGCGTAGGCAGCAGCTCCTACGAGCAGTACTTC CASSVGSSSYEQYF
- TRBJ2-1 - TRBV9 TGTGCCAGCGCAAGGGTCTACAATGAGCAGTTCTTC CASARVYNEQFF
- TRBJ2-1 medium-sized TRBV5-8 TGTGCCAGCAGCTTGGTAAGCGGTTACAATGAGCAGTTCTTC CASSLVSGYNEQFF
- TRBJ1-1 - TRBV2 TGTGCCAGCAGTGAATCGGGGTTGAGCACTGAAGCTTTCTTT CASSESGLSTEAFF
TRBD1 TRBJ2-1 - TRBV19 TGTGCCAGTAGTATAGGGGGACAGGGGAGGAATGAGCAGTTCTTC CASSIGGQGRNEQFF
TRBD2 TRBJ2-2 - TRBV4-1 TGCGCCAGCACCAAGGGCCCTAGCGGGAAAACCGGGGAGCTGTTTTTT CASTKGPSGKTGELFF